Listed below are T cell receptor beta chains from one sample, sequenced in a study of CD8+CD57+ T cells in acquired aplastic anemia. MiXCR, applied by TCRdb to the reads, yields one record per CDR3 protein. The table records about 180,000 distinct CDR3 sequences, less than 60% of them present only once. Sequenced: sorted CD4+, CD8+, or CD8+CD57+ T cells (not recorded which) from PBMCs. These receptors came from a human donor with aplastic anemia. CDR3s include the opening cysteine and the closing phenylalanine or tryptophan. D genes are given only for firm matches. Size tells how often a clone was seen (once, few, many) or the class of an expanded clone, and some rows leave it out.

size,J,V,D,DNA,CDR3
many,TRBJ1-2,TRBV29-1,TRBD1,TGCAGCGTTGAAAGACAGGGGACGTCTGGCTACACCTTC,CSVERQGTSGYTF
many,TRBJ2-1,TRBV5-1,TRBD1,TGCGCCAGCTGCCGGACAGGGGGGGATGAGCAGTTCTTC,CASCRTGGDEQFF
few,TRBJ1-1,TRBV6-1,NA,TGTGCCAGCAGTGGCCCCTTTACGGGACGCCTCACTGAAGCTTTCTTT,CASSGPFTGRLTEAFF
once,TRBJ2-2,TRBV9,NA,TGTGCCAGCAGCGTAGGAGGTGGTGGCACCGGGGAGCTGTTTTTT,CASSVGGGGTGELFF
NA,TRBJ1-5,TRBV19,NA,TGTGCCAGTAGTACCGATCAGCCCCAGCATTTT,CASSTDQPQHF
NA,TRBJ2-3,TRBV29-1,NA,TGCAGCGTCATGACCCCAGATACGCAGTATTTT,CSVMTPDTQYF
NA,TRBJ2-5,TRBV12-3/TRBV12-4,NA,TGTGCCAGCAGTTTATTCCAAGAGACCCAGCACTTC,CASSLFQETQHF
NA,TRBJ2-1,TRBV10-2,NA,TGCGCCAGCAGTGACCCACCGGGGCCCTACAATGAGCAGTTCTTC,CASSDPPGPYNEQFF
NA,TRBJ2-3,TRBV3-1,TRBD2,TGTGCCAGCAGCCGGACTAGCGTGACTAGCACAGATACGCAGTATTTT,CASSRTSVTSTDTQYF
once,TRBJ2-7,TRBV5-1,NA,TGCGCCAGCAGCCTGAGGTTTCCACCTTCCGGACCCGACTACGAGCAGTACTTC,CASSLRFPPSGPDYEQYF